The 21 T cell receptor beta chains below were found in one sample sequenced in a study of human T cells and chemical hapten exposure (dated by TCRdb to about 2021). Receptors were amplified or captured by RACE. The sequencer was a NextSeq 500. TCRdb reanalyzed the raw reads on its own, using fastp at Q25 for trimming and MiXCR for clone calling, and kept in-frame beta chains. Under each unique CDR3 protein, matching rows form one entry showing the most common genes and DNA. This sample gives under 450,000 distinct CDR3 sequences in total; about 6.3% of them show up just once. The ten largest make up about 6% of the sample. The time point tag for this specimen amounts to: patch test 2, 6 weeks after DPC sensitization. The sample's treatment or condition label, in plain terms: therapeutic diphenylcyclopropenone sensitization with weekly scalp DPC. The sample was whole blood, taken in connection with sensitization to the hapten diphenylcyclopropenone (DPC). These receptors were obtained from a woman younger than 30 with alopecia areata. Some clones in this sample may be carry-over from other donors' samples.

The chain links TRBV9 to TRBJ2-7; TRBD1 agrees at 8 bases. CDR1 and CDR2 (germline): SGDLS, YYNGEE. The CDR3 runs to 15 residues. V trimming: 3 bases; J trimming: 4 bases; junction bases outside the gene matches: 9. This CDR3 reads CASSAGTGGIYEQYF. The CDR3 DNA reads as TGTGCCAGCAGCGCGGGGACAGGTGGGATTTACGAGCAGTACTTC. The whole variable domain, filled in from reference TRBV9 and TRBJ2-7, reads DSGVTQTPKHLITATGQRVTLRCSPRSGDLSVYWYQQSLDQGLQFLIQYYNGEERAKGNILERFSAQQFPDLHSELNLSSLELGDSALYFCASSAGTGGIYEQYFGPGTRLTVT.

V is TRBV20-1 and J is TRBJ2-7; 8 nucleotides align to TRBD2. V shed 3 bases, J shed 5 bases, and the junction held 6 bases outside the gene matches. This CDR3 is built from 13 residues. Germline V gives CDR1 DFQATT, CDR2 SNEGSKA (reference sequence). CDR3 protein: CSASSRGANEQYF. The CDR3 DNA reads TGCAGTGCTAGCTCGCGGGGGGCCAACGAGCAGTACTTC.

This clonotype came up many times. The chain carries TRBV6-6 and TRBJ2-3, with 7 bases lining up with TRBD1. Germline V gene lookup returns CDR1 MNHNY and CDR2 SVGAGI (reference sequence). V lost 7 bases to trimming and J lost 2 bases; unmatched junction nucleotides: 6. There are 14 residues in the CDR3. The CDR3 region is CASTRDSPTDTQYF. The CDR3 region has the DNA TGTGCCAGCACCCGGGACAGCCCCACAGATACGCAGTATTTT.

This clonotype has at least ten counts. The chain links TRBV5-1 to TRBJ1-1, with D possibly TRBD1 on 5 matching bases. Germline V gene data show CDR1 as SGHRS and CDR2 as YFSETQ. CDR3 size: 16 residues. Between the trimmed V and J ends, which lost 5 bases and 6 bases, there was a span of 23 bases. The CDR3 DNA reads as TGCGCCAGCAGACGTGGGACCTCCACATTGTACCCTGAAGCTTTCTTT. This codes for CASRRGTSTLYPEAFF.

In its sample, this clonotype was seen a few times. The chain employs TRBV20-1 and TRBJ2-3; 8 positions agree with TRBD1. Germline CDR1 reads DFQATT; CDR2 reads SNEGSKA (reference sequence). This CDR3 region has 14 residues. Trimming cost V 5 bases and J 2 bases; bases outside gene matches: 6. The CDR3 DNA reads TGCAGTGCTGACCGGGACAGGTACACAGATACGCAGTATTTT. This codes for CSADRDRYTDTQYF.

This clonotype was seen repeatedly, ten times or more. This rearrangement joins TRBV10-3 to TRBJ1-6, with 7 positions matching TRBD1. The CDR3 loop spans 16 amino acids. Germline assignment: CDR1 ENHRY and CDR2 SYGVKD. J lost 10 bases, V lost 6 bases, and 15 bases had no gene match. Here the CDR3 reads CAISIGLGTAGSPLHF. The CDR3 nucleotides read TGTGCCATCAGCATAGGCTTGGGGACAGCGGGGTCACCCCTCCACTTT.

This clonotype was observed many times. The genes are TRBV7-2 and TRBJ1-2, with 8 bases aligning to TRBD1. Germline CDR1 and CDR2: SGHTA and FQGNSA. V trimming: 5 bases; J trimming: 3 bases; junction bases outside the gene matches: 8. The CDR3 is made up of 15 amino acids. DNA for the CDR3: TGTGCCAGCAGCCGACAGGGGATGGGGGACTATGGCTACACCTTC. This gives the protein CASSRQGMGDYGYTF.

Concerning this clonotype: A read error may be the cause here, since a much bigger clone is one base away. The chain employs TRBV4-2 and TRBJ1-5; D is unclear. Trimming took off 0 bases at V and 8 bases at J, with 5 bases between the two ends. The CDR3 runs to 12 residues. Germline CDR1 is LGHNA and CDR2 is YNFKEQ. CDR3: CASSQDWEPQHF. In DNA form, the CDR3 reads TGTGCCAGCAGCCAAGATTGGGAGCCCCAGCATTTT.

The sample holds many counts of this clonotype. The chain employs TRBV6-5 and TRBJ1-3; D may be TRBD1 (6 bases). V shed 6 bases and J shed 3 bases, with 9 bases lying between them. CDR3 length: 13 residues. Germline loops: CDR1 MNHEY, CDR2 SVGAGI. The DNA of the CDR3 is TGTGCCAGCAGCAGGGGCGTTGGAAACACCATATATTTT. Protein: CASSRGVGNTIYF.

The chain combines TRBV7-2 with TRBJ2-1, with TRBD2 matching 12 bases. The V segment lost 5 bases and the J segment 9 bases; nucleotides outside the gene matches: 11. CDR3 length equals 16 residues. Germline CDR1 SGHTA, CDR2 FQGNSA. In nucleotides, the CDR3 is TGTGCCAGCAGCCTGGCTAGCGGGGGGGCCTCTGGTGAGCAGTTCTTC. It codes for CASSLASGGASGEQFF.

This clonotype occurred a few times. This chain connects TRBV9 to TRBJ1-6; TRBD1 is a possible D gene (6 bases). From germline, CDR1 is SGDLS and CDR2 YYNGEE. Trimming removed 0 bases from V and 7 bases from J, with 11 bases in between. This CDR3 is built from 15 residues. CDR3 nucleotide sequence: TGTGCCAGCAGCGTAGATCCCCAGGGGAATTCACCCCTCCACTTT. This codes for CASSVDPQGNSPLHF.

Many counts were recorded for this clonotype. The V gene is TRBV7-9, the J gene TRBJ1-6; tentative D call: TRBD1 (5 bases). The V end lost 5 bases, the J end lost 12 bases, and 17 bases lay between the germline ends. Looked up from germline, CDR1 is SEHNR and CDR2 is FQNEAQ (reference sequence). This CDR3 spans 14 amino acids. Here the CDR3 DNA reads TGTGCCAGCAGCCGAGGTCCGGGGGTAGGACCCCTCCACTTT. This translates into CASSRGPGVGPLHF.

The rearrangement uses TRBV24-1 and TRBJ1-3, with D possibly TRBD1 on 5 matching bases. V was clipped by 7 bases and J by 0 bases, with 27 bases between them. This CDR3 has 20 amino acids. CDR1 KGHDR and CDR2 SFDVKD come from the germline V gene. The CDR3 DNA reads as TGTGCCACCAGAAGACATGGACGCGGACACACTACGAACTCTGGAAACACCATATATTTT. This sequence encodes CATRRHGRGHTTNSGNTIYF.

This clonotype appeared many times. The rearrangement links TRBV2 to TRBJ2-5; no definite D call. The CDR3 totals 12 residues. Germline V CDR1 and CDR2: SNHLY, FYNNEI. V was trimmed by 6 bases and J by 0 bases, leaving 5 bases between them. For the CDR3, the DNA is TGTGCCAGCAGCAGGAACCAAGAGACCCAGTACTTC. Translated, it gives CASSRNQETQYF.

V usage is TRBV5-6 and J usage is TRBJ1-6; the match to TRBD1 covers 8 bases. The CDR3 consists of 17 residues. Germline V gene sequence: CDR1 SGHDT, CDR2 YYEEEE. Trimming took 0 bases from V and 7 from J; bases not matched to a gene: 9. The CDR3 DNA reads as TGTGCCAGCAGCTTGGATCGGACAGGGTACAGAAATTCACCCCTCCACTTT. This sequence encodes CASSLDRTGYRNSPLHF.

This clonotype was detected many times. The rearrangement uses TRBV4-3 and TRBJ1-1; unclear D gene. Trimming cost V 3 bases and J 5 bases, with 10 bases left between them. Germline lookup yields CDR1 LGHNA and CDR2 YSLEER. This CDR3 is 13 amino acids long. CDR3 region: CASSQEWGTEAFF. The DNA for the CDR3 is TGCGCCAGCAGCCAGGAATGGGGAACTGAAGCTTTCTTT.

Many counts were recorded for this clonotype. The rearrangement uses TRBV29-1 and TRBJ1-2; possible D gene TRBD1, 6 bases. The length of the CDR3 is 13 residues. The germline gives CDR1 SQVTM, CDR2 ANQGSEA. V was cut by 5 bases and J by 6 bases, with 16 bases left in between. In DNA form, the CDR3 reads TGCAGCGTTCCATCCCGGGGGGGGCATGGCTACACCTTC. Its protein product is CSVPSRGGHGYTF.

This clonotype has ten or more counts. The rearrangement uses TRBV29-1 and TRBJ1-4; 7 positions match TRBD1. Germline V gives CDR1 SQVTM, CDR2 ANQGSEA. With V trimmed by 1 base and J by 0 bases, 5 bases remained unmatched. This CDR3 contains 16 residues. CDR3 nucleotides: TGCAGCGTTGAAGGGACAGGCGATTCAACTAATGAAAAACTGTTTTTT. Encoded protein: CSVEGTGDSTNEKLFF.

In its sample, this clonotype was seen a few times. V usage is TRBV6-5 and J usage is TRBJ1-5, with D perhaps TRBD1 (5 bases). Germline V gene lookup returns CDR1 MNHEY and CDR2 SVGAGI. This CDR3 has 15 residues. V was clipped by 0 bases and J by 9 bases, with 15 bases between them. CDR3 coding DNA: TGTGCCAGCAGTTACTCAGGGGCCCCCAAAATGCCCCAGCATTTT. Translated: CASSYSGAPKMPQHF.

This clonotype was detected ten times or more. The V gene is TRBV7-9, the J gene TRBJ1-2, with TRBD1 identical over 7 bases. CDR1 and CDR2 (germline): SEHNR, FQNEAQ (reference sequence). The CDR3 loop spans 14 amino acids. After removal of 1 base from V and 2 bases from J, the junction contained 1 base not matched to a gene. The CDR3 sequence is CASSLGGQNYGYTF. CDR3 DNA sequence: TGTGCCAGCAGCTTAGGGGGACAGAACTATGGCTACACCTTC.

This clonotype was counted a few times. The CDR3 nucleotides are TGTGCCAGCAGTCAAGGGACGACCACCTACGAGCAGTACTTC. This gives the protein CASSQGTTTYEQYF. The rearrangement uses TRBV2 and TRBJ2-7; either TRBD1 or TRBD2 may supply D (5 bases each). The CDR3 has 14 residues. Trimming took off 5 bases at V and 2 bases at J, with 13 bases between the two ends. Germline loops: CDR1 SNHLY, CDR2 FYNNEI.